This TCR beta chain was found in a study of T cells after yellow fever vaccination. Using its own MiXCR run on the 5' RACE reads, TCRdb lists one record per CDR3 protein. Here the sample spans approximately 450,000 distinct CDR3 sequences, around 20% being singletons. Germline loops: CDR1 MDHEN, CDR2 SYDVKM. CDR3 length: 15 amino acids. V was shortened by 0 bases and J by 3 bases, with 9 bases between the two germline ends. The chain links TRBV28 to TRBJ1-5; D is possibly TRBD1 (6 bases). This TCR derives from a man aged 18 to 29 who received the YFV17D yellow fever vaccine. The starting material was PBMCs, obtained before the yellow fever booster vaccination. CDR3 nucleotides: TGTGCCAGCAGTTTATGGGGGGCTACCAATCAGCCCCAGCATTTT. This encodes CASSLWGATNQPQHF.